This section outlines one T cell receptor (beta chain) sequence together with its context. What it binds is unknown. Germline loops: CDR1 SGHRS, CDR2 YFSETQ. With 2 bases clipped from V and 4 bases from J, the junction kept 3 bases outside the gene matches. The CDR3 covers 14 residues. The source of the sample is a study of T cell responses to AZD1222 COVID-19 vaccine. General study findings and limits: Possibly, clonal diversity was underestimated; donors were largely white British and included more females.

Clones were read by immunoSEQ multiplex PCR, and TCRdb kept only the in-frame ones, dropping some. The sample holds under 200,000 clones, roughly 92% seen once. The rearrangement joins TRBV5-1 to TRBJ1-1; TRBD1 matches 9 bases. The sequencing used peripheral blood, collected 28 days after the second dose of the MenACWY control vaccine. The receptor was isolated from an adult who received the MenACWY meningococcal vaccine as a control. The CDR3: CASSFKDRGTEAFF. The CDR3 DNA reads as TGCGCCAGCAGCTTCAAGGACAGGGGCACTGAAGCTTTCTTT. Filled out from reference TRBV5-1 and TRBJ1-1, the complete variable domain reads KAGVTQTPRYLIKTRGQQVTLSCSPISGHRSVSWYQQTPGQGLQFLFEYFSETQRNKGNFPGRFSGRQFSNSRSEMNVSTLELGDSALYLCASSFKDRGTEAFFGQGTRLTVV.